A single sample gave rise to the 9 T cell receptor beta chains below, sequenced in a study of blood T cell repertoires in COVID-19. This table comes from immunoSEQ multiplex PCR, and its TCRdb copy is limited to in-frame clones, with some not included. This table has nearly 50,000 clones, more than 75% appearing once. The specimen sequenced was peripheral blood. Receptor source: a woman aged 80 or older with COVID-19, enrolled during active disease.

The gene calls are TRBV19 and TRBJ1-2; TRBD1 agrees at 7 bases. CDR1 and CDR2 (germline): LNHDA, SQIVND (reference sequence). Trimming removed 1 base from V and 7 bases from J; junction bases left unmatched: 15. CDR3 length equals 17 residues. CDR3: CASSIGTQGLGTFGYTF. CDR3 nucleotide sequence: TGTGCCAGTAGTATAGGGACACAGGGGCTCGGTACTTTTGGCTACACCTTC. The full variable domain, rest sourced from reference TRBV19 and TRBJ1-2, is DGGITQSPKYLFRKEGQNVTLSCEQNLNHDAMYWYRQDPGQGLRLIYYSQIVNDFQKGDIAEGYSVSREKKESFPLTVTSAQKNPTAFYLCASSIGTQGLGTFGYTFGSGTRLTVV.

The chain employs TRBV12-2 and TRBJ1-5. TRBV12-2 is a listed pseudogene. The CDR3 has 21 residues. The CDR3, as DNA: TGTGCAAGTCGCTTAAGGTTAAGGGGCGGGACGGCCGCATATAGCAATCAGCCCCAGCATTTT. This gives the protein CASRLRLRGGTAAYSNQPQHF.

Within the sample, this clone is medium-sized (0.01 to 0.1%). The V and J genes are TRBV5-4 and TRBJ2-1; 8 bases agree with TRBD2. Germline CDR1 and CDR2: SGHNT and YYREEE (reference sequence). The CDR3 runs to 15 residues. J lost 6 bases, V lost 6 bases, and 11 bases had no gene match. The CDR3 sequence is CASNSGLEGGNEQFF. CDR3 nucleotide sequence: TGTGCCAGCAACTCGGGACTAGAAGGAGGCAATGAGCAGTTCTTC. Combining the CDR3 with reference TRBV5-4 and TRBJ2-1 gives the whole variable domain ETGVTQSPTHLIKTRGQQVTLRCSSQSGHNTVSWYQQALGQGPQFIFQYYREEENGRGNFPPRFSGLQFPNYSSELNVNALELDDSALYLCASNSGLEGGNEQFFGPGTRLTVL.

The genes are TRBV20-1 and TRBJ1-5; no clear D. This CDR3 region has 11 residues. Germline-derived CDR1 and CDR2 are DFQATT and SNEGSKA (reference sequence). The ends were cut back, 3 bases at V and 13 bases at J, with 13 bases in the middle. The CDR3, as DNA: TGCAGTGCTAGCGCAGTGGGAGGTCAGCATTTT. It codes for CSASAVGGQHF.

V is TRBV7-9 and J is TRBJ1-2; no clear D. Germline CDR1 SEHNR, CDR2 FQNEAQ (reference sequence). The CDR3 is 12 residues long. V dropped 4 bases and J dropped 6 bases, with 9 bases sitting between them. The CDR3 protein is CASSSLADGYTF. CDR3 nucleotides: TGTGCCAGCAGCTCCCTTGCGGATGGCTACACCTTC.

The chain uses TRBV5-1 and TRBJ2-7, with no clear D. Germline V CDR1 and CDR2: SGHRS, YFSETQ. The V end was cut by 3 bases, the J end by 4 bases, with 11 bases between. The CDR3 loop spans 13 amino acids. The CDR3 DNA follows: TGCGCCAGCAGCTCACGGTCACCTTACGAGCAGTACTTC. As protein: CASSSRSPYEQYF.

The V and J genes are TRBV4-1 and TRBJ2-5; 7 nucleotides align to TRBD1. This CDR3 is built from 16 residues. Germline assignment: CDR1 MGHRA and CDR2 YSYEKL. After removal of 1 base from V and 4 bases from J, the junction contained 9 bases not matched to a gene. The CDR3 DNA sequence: TGCGCCAGCAGCCAAGTGATAGGGGGCGTAGGAGAGACCCAGTACTTC. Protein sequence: CASSQVIGGVGETQYF.

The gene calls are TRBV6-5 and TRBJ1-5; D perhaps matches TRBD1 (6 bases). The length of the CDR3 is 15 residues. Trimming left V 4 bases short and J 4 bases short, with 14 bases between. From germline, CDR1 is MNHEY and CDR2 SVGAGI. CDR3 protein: CASSSSGQINQPQHF. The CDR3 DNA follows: TGTGCCAGCAGTTCATCGGGACAAATTAATCAGCCCCAGCATTTT.

CDR3 protein: CASSYWGGVNTGELFF. In DNA form, the CDR3 reads TGTGCCAGCAGTTACTGGGGGGGCGTGAACACCGGGGAGCTGTTTTTT. The chain is built from TRBV6-5 and TRBJ2-2; possibly TRBD2 for D (7 bases). V was trimmed by 1 base and J by 1 base, leaving 10 bases between them. CDR1 and CDR2 from the germline V gene are MNHEY and SVGAGI. The CDR3 spans 16 residues.